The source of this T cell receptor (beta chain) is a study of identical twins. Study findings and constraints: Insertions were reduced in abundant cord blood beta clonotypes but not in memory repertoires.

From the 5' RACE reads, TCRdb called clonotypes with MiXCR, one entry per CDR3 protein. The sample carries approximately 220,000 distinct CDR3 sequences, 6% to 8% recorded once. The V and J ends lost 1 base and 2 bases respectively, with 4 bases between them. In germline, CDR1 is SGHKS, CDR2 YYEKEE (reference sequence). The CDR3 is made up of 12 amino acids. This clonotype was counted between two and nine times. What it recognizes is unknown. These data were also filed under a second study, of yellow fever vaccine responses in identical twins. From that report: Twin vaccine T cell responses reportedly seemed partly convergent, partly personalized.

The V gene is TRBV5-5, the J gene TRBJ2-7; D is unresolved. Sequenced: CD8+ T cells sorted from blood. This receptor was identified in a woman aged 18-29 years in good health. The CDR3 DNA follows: TGTGCCAGCAGCTTGCAAACCTACGAGCAGTACTTC. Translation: CASSLQTYEQYF. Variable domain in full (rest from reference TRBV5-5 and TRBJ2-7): DAGVTQSPTHLIKTRGQQVTLRCSPISGHKSVSWYQQVLGQGPQFIFQYYEKEERGRGNFPDRFSARQFPNYSSELNVNALLLGDSALYLCASSLQTYEQYFGPGTRLTVT.